The source of this TCR beta chain is a study of blood T cell repertoires in COVID-19. For the study at large: From the United States, Italy and Spain came samples of acute and convalescent COVID-19. The analysed material was cDNA or gDNA that came from T cells, B-cell-depleted T cells, or PBMCs.

Authors' data handling: Scientists estimated how many nucleated cells there were by amplifying reference gene primers. The method was immunoSEQ multiplex PCR; TCRdb's version includes in-frame clones alone and lacks a portion of them. V and J calls and clone size are as listed in that table; D and trimming were resolved from the DNA. The sample lists around 100,000 clones, 69% occurring once. This receptor was identified in a man aged 80 or over with acute or convalescent COVID-19. The sample comprised peripheral blood.

In DNA form, the CDR3 reads TGTGCCAGTTCTCGACAGGGTTTAACCTACGAGCAGTACTTC. This gives the protein CASSRQGLTYEQYF. The chain carries TRBV6-5 and TRBJ2-7, with TRBD1 identical over 7 bases. Germline trimming cut 9 bases from V and 2 bases from J; bases unmatched to any gene: 10. The CDR3 is 14 amino acids. Germline CDR1 reads MNHEY; CDR2 reads SVGAGI.